The clone carrying this T cell receptor (beta chain) was counted only a few times. What it binds is unknown. The authors ran a second PCR of about 6 to 11 cycles using a sample-barcoded 5' primer and a J-beta primer mix. Each cDNA molecule carried a tag from a template-switch adaptor that contained 12 random nucleotides. TCRdb used MiXCR to reprocess the 5' RACE reads, holding one entry per CDR3 protein. The sample contains fewer than 800,000 distinct CDR3 sequences, 49% of which appear only once. Germline V CDR1 and CDR2: DFQATT, SNEGSKA (reference sequence). Trimming at V came to 3 bases and at J to 7 bases, leaving 8 bases not matched to a gene. The CDR3 sequence is 14 residues long. These data come from a study of blood T cells in healthy people across ages. Broader study findings: Older age went with lower TCR beta diversity per million T cells, in a roughly linear way. Greater diversity and more naive CD4+ cells were seen in long-lived donors than in aged donors. Expanded clonotype changes were possibly confounded by unknown donor CMV status.

The material sequenced was blood. This clonotype was obtained from a woman aged 55 to 70 in good health. V is TRBV20-1 and J is TRBJ2-1; the match to TRBD2 covers 8 bases. The CDR3 loop reads CSARSGTSWNEQFF. In DNA form, the CDR3 reads TGCAGTGCTAGGAGCGGGACTAGTTGGAATGAGCAGTTCTTC.